Listed below are T cell receptor beta chains from one sample, sequenced in a study of technical replicates of blood from several donors. Here immunoSEQ multiplex PCR was the method, and the copy in TCRdb shows in-frame clones only, minus some. The top ten hold 4.7% of the sample, which has almost 70,000 clones, approximately 93% seen once. Specimen: PBMCs. The receptor set was obtained from a human donor in good health. Some clones in this sample may be carry-over from other donors' samples. Both conserved end residues are part of each CDR3. A D gene is named only where the DNA matches it firmly. Clone size, where shown, is once, few, many, or a class for clones that have expanded.

.	TRBV10-3	13	TRBD2	TRBJ2-7	TGTGCCATCGCGACTAGCGGGAACGGCGAGCAGTACTTC	CAIATSGNGEQYF
.	TRBV7-9	15	TRBD1	TRBJ1-4	TGTGCCAGCAGACCAGAGGGACAGGGCTGGGGAAAACTGTTTTTT	CASRPEGQGWGKLFF
.	TRBV10-2	13	.	TRBJ1-2	TGCGCCAGCAGAGCCGGGTTCCTCTATGGCTACACCTTC	CASRAGFLYGYTF
.	TRBV18	17	TRBD2	TRBJ2-1	TGTGCCAGCTCACCACCCGGACTAGCGGGAGGGAGAGATGAGCAGTTCTTC	CASSPPGLAGGRDEQFF
.	TRBV9	14	.	TRBJ1-2	TGTGCCAGCAGGCCCCGGGGGGAGGGGCATGGCTACACCTTC	CASRPRGEGHGYTF
.	TRBV6-5	12	.	TRBJ1-2	TGTGCCAGCACCCAAGACCGGGTTGGCTACACCTTC	CASTQDRVGYTF
.	TRBV18	15	.	TRBJ1-6	TGTGCCAGCTCACCCGCGAGCTCCTATAATTCACCCCTCCACTTT	CASSPASSYNSPLHF
.	TRBV6-1	13	.	TRBJ1-4	TGTGCCAGCAGTGACGGGGGGGTAGCAACCGAGGTTTTT	CASSDGGVATEVF
.	TRBV30	15	TRBD1	TRBJ2-7	TGTGCCTGGAGCCCAGTCTTGGGACAGGGCCACGAGCAGTACTTC	CAWSPVLGQGHEQYF
once	TRBV7-2	15	.	TRBJ2-7	TGTGCCAGCAGCTTAGCGCCCGGACTCCGCTACGAGCAGTACTTC	CASSLAPGLRYEQYF
.	TRBV2	13	.	TRBJ2-3	TGTGCCAGCAAGGACGGGAGCACGGATACGCAGTATTTT	CASKDGSTDTQYF
.	TRBV11-2	14	.	TRBJ1-5	TGTGCCAGCAGCTTAGATGCGGGGCCCCAGCCCCAGCATTTT	CASSLDAGPQPQHF
few	TRBV6-5	15	TRBD1	TRBJ1-2	TGTGCCAGCAGTTACTCCGGACAGGGAGGCTATGGCTACACCTTC	CASSYSGQGGYGYTF
.	TRBV28	14	.	TRBJ2-3	TGTGCCAGCAGTAACGGCGGAAGCACAGATACGCAGTATTTT	CASSNGGSTDTQYF
once	TRBV7-3	15	.	TRBJ2-2	TGTGCCAGCAGCTTGACACCAAGGGGCACCGGGGAGCTGTTTTTT	CASSLTPRGTGELFF
.	TRBV18	15	TRBD2	TRBJ2-7	TGTGCCAGCTCACCATCGACGGGAGGGACCTACGAGCAGTACTTC	CASSPSTGGTYEQYF
.	TRBV6-6	14	.	TRBJ2-7	TGTGCCAGCATGGGGGGTACGGCCTCCTACGAGCAGTACTTC	CASMGGTASYEQYF
few	TRBV19	15	TRBD1	TRBJ1-1	TGTGCCAGTAGTAGGGACAGAGCAAAAAACACTGAAGCTTTCTTT	CASSRDRAKNTEAFF
once	TRBV4-3	18	.	TRBJ2-3	TGCGCCAGCAGCCAAGTTGCCCGAGGGCAGCGCTTCACAGATACGCAGTATTTT	CASSQVARGQRFTDTQYF
.	TRBV19	12	TRBD2	TRBJ2-1	TGTGCCACCGGGGGGTCTTACAATGAGCAGTTCTTC	CATGGSYNEQFF
.	TRBV5-1	12	.	TRBJ2-7	TGCGCCAGCAGCTCCGACAGCTACGAGCAGTACTTC	CASSSDSYEQYF
.	TRBV4-3	16	TRBD1	TRBJ1-1	TGCGCCAGCAGCCAACACTTTCGGACAGGGAAGACTGAAGCTTTCTTT	CASSQHFRTGKTEAFF
.	TRBV7-9	13	.	TRBJ2-1	TGTGCCAGCAGCTTAGTCGCGTACAATGAGCAGTTCTTC	CASSLVAYNEQFF
.	TRBV6-1	16	TRBD1	TRBJ1-2	TGTGCCAGCAGCGAATGGGGGGACAGCGTAAACTATGGCTACACCTTC	CASSEWGDSVNYGYTF
.	TRBV7-9	15	TRBD1	TRBJ1-2	TGTGCCAGCAGCTCGACCGGGACAGGGGTGGCTGGCTACACCTTC	CASSSTGTGVAGYTF
once	TRBV5-6	13	.	TRBJ2-5	TGTGCCAGCACCCCTTTCCGGGAAGAGACCCAGTACTTC	CASTPFREETQYF
.	TRBV4-1	16	.	TRBJ1-4	TGCGCCAGCAGCCAAAGTCCCGGGGGTGATAATGAAAAACTGTTTTTT	CASSQSPGGDNEKLFF
.	TRBV2	12	.	TRBJ1-1	TGTGCCAGCAGCTTACAGAGAACTGAAGCTTTCTTT	CASSLQRTEAFF
.	TRBV5-1	13	.	TRBJ2-7	TGCGCCAGCAGCGCGGATACGCCCACCGAGCAGTACTTC	CASSADTPTEQYF
.	TRBV5-1	14	TRBD1	TRBJ1-2	TGCGCCAGCAACGATCCCGGGACAGCGGAAGGCTACACCTTC	CASNDPGTAEGYTF
few	TRBV9	18	TRBD2	TRBJ2-2	TGTGCCAGCAGCGCGGGACTAGCGGGAGGACGGAACACCGGGGAGCTGTTTTTT	CASSAGLAGGRNTGELFF
.	TRBV27	15	.	TRBJ2-6	TGTGCCAGCAGTTCCGGGGGTGCTGGGGCCAACGTCCTGACTTTC	CASSSGGAGANVLTF
.	TRBV9	17	TRBD2	TRBJ2-3	TGTGCCAGCAGCTTCGGGACTAGCGGGGCCGACACAGATACGCAGTATTTT	CASSFGTSGADTDTQYF